The clone carrying this T cell receptor (beta chain) occurred a few times. The CDR3 totals 17 residues. Trimming took off 1 base at V and 0 bases at J, with 13 bases between the two ends. Germline assignment: CDR1 SGHAT and CDR2 FQNNGV. The sample belongs to a study of blood T cell repertoires in COVID-19. Study-wide background: Italy, Spain and the United States were the sources of the convalescent and acute COVID-19 samples.

In the original workflow: Reference gene primers were amplified, and this amplification served to estimate nucleated cell counts. This table comes from immunoSEQ multiplex PCR, and its TCRdb copy is limited to in-frame clones, with some not included. That table gives V, J and clone size, and the DNA gave D and trimming. The data hold just under 60,000 clones, with 65% to 80% observed a single time. The sequence came from a human donor in a cohort sampled during active COVID-19. Sample: peripheral blood. The chain recombines TRBV11-2 with TRBJ2-1; no reliable D call. The CDR3 DNA follows: TGTGCCAGCAGCTTAGGGCTAACTACGAGCTCCTACAATGAGCAGTTCTTC. Amino acids: CASSLGLTTSSYNEQFF.